This TCR beta chain was sequenced during a study of cytomegalovirus exposure and HLA in healthy donors. Trimming cost V 6 bases and J 4 bases; bases outside gene matches: 10. The germline gives CDR1 SGDLS, CDR2 YYNGEE. This CDR3 is 15 amino acids long. In the PCR, 60 Vbeta and 13 Jbeta primers were used. TCRdb's table, derived via immunoSEQ multiplex PCR, lists solely in-frame clones and lacks some. Of approximately 200,000 clones listed, 75% to 80% are singletons. This TCR came from a man aged 18 to 30 in good health and CMV-seronegative. The rearrangement joins TRBV9 to TRBJ2-3; TRBD2 agrees at 8 bases. Sequencing was performed on PBMCs. Here the CDR3 DNA reads TGTGCCAGCACTCCCACGGGGGGGGTCTCAGATACGCAGTATTTT. Its translation is CASTPTGGVSDTQYF.